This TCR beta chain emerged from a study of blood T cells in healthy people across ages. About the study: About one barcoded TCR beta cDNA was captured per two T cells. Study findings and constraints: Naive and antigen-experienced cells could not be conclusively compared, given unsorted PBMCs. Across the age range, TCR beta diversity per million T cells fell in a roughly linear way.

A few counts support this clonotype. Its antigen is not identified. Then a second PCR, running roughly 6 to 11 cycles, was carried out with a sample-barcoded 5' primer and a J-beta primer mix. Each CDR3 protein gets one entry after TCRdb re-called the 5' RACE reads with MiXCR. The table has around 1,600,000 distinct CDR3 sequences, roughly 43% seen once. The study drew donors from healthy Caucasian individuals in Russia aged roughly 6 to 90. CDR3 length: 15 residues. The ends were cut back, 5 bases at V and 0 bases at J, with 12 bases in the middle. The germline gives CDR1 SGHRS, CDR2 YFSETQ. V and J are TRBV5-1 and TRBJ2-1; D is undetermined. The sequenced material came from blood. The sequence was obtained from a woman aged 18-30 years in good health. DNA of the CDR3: TGCGCCAGCAGTAGGATCAAAAGCTCCTACAATGAGCAGTTCTTC. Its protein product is CASSRIKSSYNEQFF.